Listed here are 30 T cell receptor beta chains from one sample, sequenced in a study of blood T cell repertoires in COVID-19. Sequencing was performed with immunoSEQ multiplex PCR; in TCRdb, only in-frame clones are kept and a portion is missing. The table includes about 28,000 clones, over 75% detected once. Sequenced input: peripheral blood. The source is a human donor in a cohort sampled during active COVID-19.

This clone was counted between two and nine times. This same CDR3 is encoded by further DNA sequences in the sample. CDR3: CASSYGGGIQETQYF. The CDR3 DNA sequence: TGTGCCAGCAGTTACGGCGGGGGAATCCAAGAGACCCAGTACTTC. This chain links TRBV6-2 or TRBV6-3 with TRBJ2-5; 7 nucleotides align to TRBD2. V was pared by 2 bases and J by 1 base, with 4 bases of the junction left unmatched. Germline CDR1 MNHEY, CDR2 SVGEGT. This CDR3 has 15 amino acids.

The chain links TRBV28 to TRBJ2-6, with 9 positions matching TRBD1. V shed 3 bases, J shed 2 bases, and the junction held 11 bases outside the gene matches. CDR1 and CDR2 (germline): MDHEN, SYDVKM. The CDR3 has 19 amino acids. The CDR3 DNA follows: TGTGCCAGCAGTTTCCACGGACAGGGGAAAGGAGCTGGGGCCAACGTCCTGACTTTC. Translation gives CASSFHGQGKGAGANVLTF.

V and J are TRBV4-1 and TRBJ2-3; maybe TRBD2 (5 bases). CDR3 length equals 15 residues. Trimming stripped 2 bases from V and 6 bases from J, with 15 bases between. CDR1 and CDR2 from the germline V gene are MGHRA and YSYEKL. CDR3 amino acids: CASSQPASGSDTQYF. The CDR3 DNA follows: TGCGCCAGCAGCCAACCAGCCAGCGGATCGGATACGCAGTATTTT.

The CDR3 here is CASSLRWAAETQYF. CDR3 sequence (DNA): TGTGCCAGCAGCTTGAGGTGGGCCGCAGAGACCCAGTACTTC. The chain uses TRBV5-8 and TRBJ2-5, with no clear D. The CDR3 contains 14 residues. Germline loops: CDR1 SGHTS, CDR2 YDEGEE. V was cut by 1 base and J by 4 bases, with 11 bases left in between.

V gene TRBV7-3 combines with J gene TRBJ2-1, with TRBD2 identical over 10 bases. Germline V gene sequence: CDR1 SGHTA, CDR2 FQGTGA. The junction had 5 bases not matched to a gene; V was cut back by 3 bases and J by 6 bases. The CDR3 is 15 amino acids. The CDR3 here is CASSLLAGASNEQFF. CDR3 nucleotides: TGTGCCAGCAGCTTGCTAGCGGGGGCCTCCAATGAGCAGTTCTTC.

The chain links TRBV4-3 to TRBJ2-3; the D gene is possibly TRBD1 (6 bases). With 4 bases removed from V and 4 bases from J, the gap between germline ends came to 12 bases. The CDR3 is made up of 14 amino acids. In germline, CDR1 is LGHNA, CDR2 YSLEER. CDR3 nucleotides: TGCGCCAGCAGCCGAGGACAGTCCCCAGATACGCAGTATTTT. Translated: CASSRGQSPDTQYF.

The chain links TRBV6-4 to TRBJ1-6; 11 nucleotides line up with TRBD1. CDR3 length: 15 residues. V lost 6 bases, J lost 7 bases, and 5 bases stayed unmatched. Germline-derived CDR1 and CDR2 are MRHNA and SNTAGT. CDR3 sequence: CASRDRGLSNSPLHF. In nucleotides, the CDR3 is TGTGCCAGCAGGGACAGGGGGCTCTCAAATTCACCCCTCCACTTT.

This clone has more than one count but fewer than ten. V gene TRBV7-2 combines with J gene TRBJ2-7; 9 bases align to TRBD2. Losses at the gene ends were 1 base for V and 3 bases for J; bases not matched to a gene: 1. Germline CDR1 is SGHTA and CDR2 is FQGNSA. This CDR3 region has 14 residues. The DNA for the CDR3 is TGTGCCAGCAGCTTAGGACTAGCGGTCTACGAGCAGTACTTC. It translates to CASSLGLAVYEQYF.

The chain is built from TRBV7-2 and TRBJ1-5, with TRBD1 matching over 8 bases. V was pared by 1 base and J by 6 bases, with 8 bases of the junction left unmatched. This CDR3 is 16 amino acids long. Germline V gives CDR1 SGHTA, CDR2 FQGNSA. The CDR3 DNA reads TGTGCCAGCAGCTTAGAGACAGGGGCTCGGAGTCAGCCCCAGCATTTT. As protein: CASSLETGARSQPQHF.

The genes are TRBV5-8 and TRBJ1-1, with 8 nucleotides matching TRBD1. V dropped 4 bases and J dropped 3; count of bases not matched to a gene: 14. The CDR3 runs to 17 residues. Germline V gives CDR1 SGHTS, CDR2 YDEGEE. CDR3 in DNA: TGTGCCAGCAGCGGGGGATGGACAGGGCTTTTGCACACTGAAGCTTTCTTT. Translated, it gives CASSGGWTGLLHTEAFF.

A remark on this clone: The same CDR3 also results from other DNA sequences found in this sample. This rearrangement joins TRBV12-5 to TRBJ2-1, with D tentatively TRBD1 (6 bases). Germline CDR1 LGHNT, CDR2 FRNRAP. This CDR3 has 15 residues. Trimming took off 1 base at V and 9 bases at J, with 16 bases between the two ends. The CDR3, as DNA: TGTGCTAGTGGTTTGGATAGGGGGTATCTGACTGAGCAGTTCTTC. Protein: CASGLDRGYLTEQFF.

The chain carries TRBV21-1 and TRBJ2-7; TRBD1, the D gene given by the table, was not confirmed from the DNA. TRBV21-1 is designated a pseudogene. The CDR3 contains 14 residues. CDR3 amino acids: CASSKGTGSYEQYF. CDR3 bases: TGTGCCAGCAGCAAAGGGACAGGGTCCTACGAGCAGTACTTC.

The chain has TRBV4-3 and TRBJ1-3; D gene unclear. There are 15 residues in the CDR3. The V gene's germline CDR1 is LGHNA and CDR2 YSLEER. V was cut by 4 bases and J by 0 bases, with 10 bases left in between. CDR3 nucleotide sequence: TGCGCCAGCAGCCCAGTGGCCAACTCTGGAAACACCATATATTTT. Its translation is CASSPVANSGNTIYF.

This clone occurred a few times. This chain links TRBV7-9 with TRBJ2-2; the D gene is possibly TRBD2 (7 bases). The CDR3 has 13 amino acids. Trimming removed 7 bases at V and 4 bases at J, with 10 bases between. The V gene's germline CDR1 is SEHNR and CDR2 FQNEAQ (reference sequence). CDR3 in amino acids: CASKGGLTGELFF. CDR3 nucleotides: TGTGCCAGCAAGGGGGGGCTCACCGGGGAGCTGTTTTTT.

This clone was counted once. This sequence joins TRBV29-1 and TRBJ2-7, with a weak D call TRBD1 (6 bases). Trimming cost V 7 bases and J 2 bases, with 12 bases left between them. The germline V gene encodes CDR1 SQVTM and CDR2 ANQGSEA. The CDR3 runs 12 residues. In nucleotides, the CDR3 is TGCAGCGCTCAGACAGGAACCTACGAGCAGTACTTC. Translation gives CSAQTGTYEQYF.

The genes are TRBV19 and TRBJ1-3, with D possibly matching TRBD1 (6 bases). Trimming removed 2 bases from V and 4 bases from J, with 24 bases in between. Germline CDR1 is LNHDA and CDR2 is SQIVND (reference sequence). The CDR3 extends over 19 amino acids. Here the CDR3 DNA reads TGTGCCAGTAGTATAAGGAGGCAGGGGCCAACCTTGGGAGGAAACACCATATATTTT. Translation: CASSIRRQGPTLGGNTIYF.

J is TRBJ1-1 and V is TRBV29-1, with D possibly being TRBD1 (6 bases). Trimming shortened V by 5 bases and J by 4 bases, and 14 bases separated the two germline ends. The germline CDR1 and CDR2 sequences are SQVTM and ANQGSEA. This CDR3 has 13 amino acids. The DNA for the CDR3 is TGCAGCGTTAAGGGGGGAGGGGGCACTGAAGCTTTCTTT. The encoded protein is CSVKGGGGTEAFF.

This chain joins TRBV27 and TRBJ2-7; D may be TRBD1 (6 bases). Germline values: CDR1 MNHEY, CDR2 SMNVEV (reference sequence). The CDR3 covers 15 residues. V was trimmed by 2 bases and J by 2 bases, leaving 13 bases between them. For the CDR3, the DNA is TGTGCCAGCAGTTTAGCAGGGAGACAGGCCTACGAGCAGTACTTC. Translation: CASSLAGRQAYEQYF.

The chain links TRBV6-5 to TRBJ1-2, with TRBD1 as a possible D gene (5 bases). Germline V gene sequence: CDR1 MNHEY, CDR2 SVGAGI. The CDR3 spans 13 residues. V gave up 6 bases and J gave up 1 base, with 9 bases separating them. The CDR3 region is CASRDGGNYGYTF. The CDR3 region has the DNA TGTGCCAGCAGAGACGGGGGTAACTATGGCTACACCTTC.

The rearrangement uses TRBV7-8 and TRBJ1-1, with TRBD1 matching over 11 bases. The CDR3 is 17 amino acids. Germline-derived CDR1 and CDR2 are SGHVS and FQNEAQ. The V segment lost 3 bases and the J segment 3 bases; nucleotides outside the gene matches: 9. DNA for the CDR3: TGTGCCAGCAGCTTCCGCCCGGGGACAGGGGGAGACACTGAAGCTTTCTTT. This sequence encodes CASSFRPGTGGDTEAFF.

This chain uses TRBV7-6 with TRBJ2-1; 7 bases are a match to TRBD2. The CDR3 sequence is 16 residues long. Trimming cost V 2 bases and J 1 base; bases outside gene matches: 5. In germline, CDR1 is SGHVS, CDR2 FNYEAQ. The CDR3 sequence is CASSLFGAGSYNEQFF. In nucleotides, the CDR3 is TGTGCCAGCAGCTTATTTGGAGCGGGGTCCTACAATGAGCAGTTCTTC.

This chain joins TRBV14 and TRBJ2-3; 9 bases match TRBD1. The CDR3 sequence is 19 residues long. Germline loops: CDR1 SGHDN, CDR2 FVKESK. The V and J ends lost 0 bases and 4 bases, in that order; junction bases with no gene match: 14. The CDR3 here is CASSQERGTGRRPADTQYF. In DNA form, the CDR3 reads TGTGCCAGCAGCCAAGAAAGAGGGACAGGGCGGCGGCCTGCAGATACGCAGTATTTT.

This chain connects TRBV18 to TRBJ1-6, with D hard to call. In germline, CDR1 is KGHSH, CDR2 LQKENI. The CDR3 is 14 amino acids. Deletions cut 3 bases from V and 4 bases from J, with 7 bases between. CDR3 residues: CASSPNSYNSPLHF. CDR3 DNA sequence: TGTGCCAGCTCACCGAACAGTTATAATTCACCCCTCCACTTT.

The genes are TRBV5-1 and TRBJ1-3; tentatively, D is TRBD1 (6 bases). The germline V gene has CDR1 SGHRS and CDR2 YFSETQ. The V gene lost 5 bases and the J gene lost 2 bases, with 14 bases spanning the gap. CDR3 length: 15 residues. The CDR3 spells CASRQSQGPGNTIYF. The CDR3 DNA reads TGCGCCAGCAGACAATCACAGGGACCTGGAAACACCATATATTTT.

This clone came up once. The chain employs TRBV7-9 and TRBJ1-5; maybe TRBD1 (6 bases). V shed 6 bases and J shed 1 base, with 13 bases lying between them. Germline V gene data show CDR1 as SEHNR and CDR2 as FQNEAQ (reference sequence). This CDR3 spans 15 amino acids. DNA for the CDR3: TGTGCCAGCAGTCATCAGGGGTCGAGCAATCAGCCCCAGCATTTT. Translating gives CASSHQGSSNQPQHF.

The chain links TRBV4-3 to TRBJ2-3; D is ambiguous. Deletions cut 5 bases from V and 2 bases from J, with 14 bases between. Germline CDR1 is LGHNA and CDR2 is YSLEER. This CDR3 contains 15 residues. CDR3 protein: CASSIRSRYTDTQYF. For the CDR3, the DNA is TGCGCCAGCAGCATAAGATCCAGGTACACAGATACGCAGTATTTT.

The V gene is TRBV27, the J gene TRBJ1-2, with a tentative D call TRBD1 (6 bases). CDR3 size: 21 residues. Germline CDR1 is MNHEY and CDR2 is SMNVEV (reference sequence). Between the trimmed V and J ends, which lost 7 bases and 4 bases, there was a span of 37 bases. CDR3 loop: CASTPPFLSGQDRSGIYGYTF. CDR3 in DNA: TGTGCCAGCACCCCTCCCTTTCTTTCGGGACAAGATAGATCGGGTATCTATGGCTACACCTTC.

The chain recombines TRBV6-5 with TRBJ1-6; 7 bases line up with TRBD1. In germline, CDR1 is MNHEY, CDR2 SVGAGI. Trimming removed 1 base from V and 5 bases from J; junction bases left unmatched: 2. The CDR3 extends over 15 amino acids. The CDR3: CASSYYRGHNSPLHF. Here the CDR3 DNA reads TGTGCCAGCAGTTACTACAGGGGCCATAATTCACCCCTCCACTTT.

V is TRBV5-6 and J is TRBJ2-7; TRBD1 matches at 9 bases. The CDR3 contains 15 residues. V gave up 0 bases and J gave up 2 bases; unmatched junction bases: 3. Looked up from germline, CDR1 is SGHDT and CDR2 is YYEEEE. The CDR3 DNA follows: TGTGCCAGCAGCTTGGAGGGGACAGGGACCTACGAGCAGTACTTC. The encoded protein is CASSLEGTGTYEQYF.

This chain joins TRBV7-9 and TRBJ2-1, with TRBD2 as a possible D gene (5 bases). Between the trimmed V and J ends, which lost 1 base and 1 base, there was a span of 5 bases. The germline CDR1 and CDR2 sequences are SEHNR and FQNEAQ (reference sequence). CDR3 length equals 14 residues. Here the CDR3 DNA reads TGTGCCAGCAGCTTAGGGACTTCCTACAATGAGCAGTTCTTC. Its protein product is CASSLGTSYNEQFF.